Below, one TCR beta chain is given with its context. Its antigen remains unknown. The sample is drawn from a study of blood T cells in healthy people across ages. Overall study findings and caveats: In long-lived donors, naive CD4+ cell counts and diversity exceeded those of aged donors. The fall in TCR beta diversity per million T cells was roughly linear with age.

The CDR3 sequence is 14 residues long. Germline CDR1 and CDR2: SGDLS and YYNGEE. The V and J ends lost 4 bases and 0 bases respectively, with 11 bases between them. Combining a sample-barcoded 5' primer with a J-beta primer mix, a second PCR ran for roughly 6 to 12 cycles. Each cDNA molecule carried a tag from a template-switch adaptor that contained 12 random nucleotides. TCRdb re-called the 5' RACE reads with MiXCR, one entry per CDR3 protein. The table lists 600,000 to 1,000,000 distinct CDR3 sequences, 55% to 75% of them singletons. Peripheral blood from each donor was collected in a volume of roughly 9.8 milliliters.

Sequencing was carried out using blood. The TCR originated in a man between 25 and 39 years old in good health. This chain uses TRBV9 with TRBJ2-7, with a tentative D call TRBD1 (6 bases). CDR3 loop: CASSPGQRSYEQYF. The CDR3, as DNA: TGTGCCAGCAGCCCAGGACAGCGCTCCTACGAGCAGTACTTC.